The rows below give T cell receptor beta chains drawn from one sample of a study of blood T cell repertoires in COVID-19. Sequenced by immunoSEQ multiplex PCR; TCRdb stores in-frame clones only, minus some. The repertoire consists of around 82,000 clones, with approximately 86% occurring once and the leading ten covering approximately 5.8%. The material sequenced was peripheral blood. Source of these receptors: an older man with COVID-19, enrolled during active disease. Both conserved end residues are part of each CDR3. Fields, in order: D gene, J gene, CDR3 length, clone size, V gene, CDR3 DNA, CDR3 protein. D genes are given only for firm matches. Expanded clones get a size class; other rows say once, few or many, or leave the size out.

D: TRBD1; J: TRBJ1-5; length: 14; size: NA; V: TRBV6-6; DNA: TGTGCCAGCAGTTACCAGGGGGGCAATCAGCCCCAGCATTTT; CDR3: CASSYQGGNQPQHF
D: NA; J: TRBJ1-6; length: 16; size: once; V: TRBV5-8; DNA: TGTGCCAGCAGCTCCGGAGGGCACGTCGGTAATTCACCCCTCCACTTT; CDR3: CASSSGGHVGNSPLHF
D: NA; J: TRBJ2-1; length: 17; size: NA; V: TRBV6-6; DNA: TGTGCCAGCAGTCCGGGGGGCGACGGCCTCTCCTACAATGAGCAGTTCTTC; CDR3: CASSPGGDGLSYNEQFF
D: TRBD1; J: TRBJ1-4; length: 15; size: few; V: TRBV7-9; DNA: TGTGCCAGCAGCAGAGGAGAGACAGGGGATGAAAAACTGTTTTTT; CDR3: CASSRGETGDEKLFF
D: NA; J: TRBJ2-5; length: 15; size: once; V: TRBV5-6; DNA: TGTGCCAGCACCAAAACGACCGGGGTAGGGGAGACCCAGTACTTC; CDR3: CASTKTTGVGETQYF
D: NA; J: TRBJ1-5; length: 14; size: NA; V: TRBV2; DNA: TGTGCCAGCAGTGAAAGCCGCGCGGGCCAGCCCCAGCATTTT; CDR3: CASSESRAGQPQHF
D: NA; J: TRBJ1-1; length: 16; size: NA; V: TRBV18; DNA: TGTGCCAGCTCACCACTCTACGGAGAGATGAACACTGAAGCTTTCTTT; CDR3: CASSPLYGEMNTEAFF
D: TRBD1; J: TRBJ1-2; length: 14; size: NA; V: TRBV5-1; DNA: TGCGCCAGTTACCCCGACAGGGGGGACTATGGCTACACCTTC; CDR3: CASYPDRGDYGYTF
D: TRBD1; J: TRBJ1-1; length: 17; size: NA; V: TRBV7-9; DNA: TGTGCCAGCAGCTTAGTAGGGGGCCCTCTGCGTAACACTGAAGCTTTCTTT; CDR3: CASSLVGGPLRNTEAFF
D: NA; J: TRBJ2-3; length: 15; size: NA; V: TRBV11-2; DNA: TGTGCCAGCAGCCGAGGAGGACAGTTCACAGATACGCAGTATTTT; CDR3: CASSRGGQFTDTQYF
D: TRBD1; J: TRBJ1-4; length: 14; size: NA; V: TRBV19; DNA: TGTGCCAGTACGGGAGGGGGCATCAGAGAAAAACTGTTTTTT; CDR3: CASTGGGIREKLFF
D: NA; J: TRBJ1-2; length: 14; size: NA; V: TRBV28; DNA: TGTGCCAGCAGTCAAGCGACAGTGAACTATGGCTACACCTTC; CDR3: CASSQATVNYGYTF
D: TRBD1; J: TRBJ2-7; length: 14; size: NA; V: TRBV5-1; DNA: TGCGCCAGCAGCAGGGACAGGGGGGTCTCCGAGCAGTACTTC; CDR3: CASSRDRGVSEQYF
D: NA; J: TRBJ1-2; length: 14; size: NA; V: TRBV27; DNA: TGTGCCAGCAGTTTTCGCGGGGGAGGCTATGGCTACACCTTC; CDR3: CASSFRGGGYGYTF
D: NA; J: TRBJ2-7; length: 16; size: NA; V: TRBV21-1; DNA: TGTGCCAGCAGCCCCGGGACAGGGCCTTATTACTACGAGCAGTACTTC; CDR3: CASSPGTGPYYYEQYF
D: NA; J: TRBJ2-7; length: 12; size: NA; V: TRBV2; DNA: TGTGCCAGCAGTCCTTGGAGGGGCGAGCAGTACTTC; CDR3: CASSPWRGEQYF
D: NA; J: TRBJ1-5; length: 15; size: NA; V: TRBV6-6; DNA: TGTGCCAGCAGGCCAGTACAGGGAATGGATCAGCCCCAGCATTTT; CDR3: CASRPVQGMDQPQHF
D: NA; J: TRBJ1-1; length: 14; size: few; V: TRBV18; DNA: TGTGCCAGCTCACCAGGGCAGGGGAACACTGAAGCTTTCTTT; CDR3: CASSPGQGNTEAFF
D: NA; J: TRBJ1-4; length: 14; size: NA; V: TRBV9; DNA: TGTGCCAGCAGCGTAAGGAGTGGAAGTGAAAAACTGTTTTTT; CDR3: CASSVRSGSEKLFF
D: NA; J: TRBJ1-1; length: 14; size: NA; V: TRBV7-8; DNA: TGTGCCAGCAGCTGGGGGGTTTCGAACACTGAAGCTTTCTTT; CDR3: CASSWGVSNTEAFF
D: NA; J: TRBJ2-3; length: 13; size: NA; V: TRBV18; DNA: TGTGCCAGCTCACCGACTAGCACAGATACGCAGTATTTT; CDR3: CASSPTSTDTQYF
D: TRBD1; J: TRBJ2-4; length: 14; size: NA; V: TRBV7-2; DNA: TGTGCCAGCAGCTTGGGACAGCCCAAAAACATTCAGTACTTC; CDR3: CASSLGQPKNIQYF
D: NA; J: TRBJ1-1; length: 13; size: NA; V: TRBV14; DNA: TGTGCCAGCAGCCTACTACAGGGAGCTGAAGCTTTCTTT; CDR3: CASSLLQGAEAFF
D: NA; J: TRBJ1-1; length: 14; size: NA; V: TRBV2; DNA: TGTGCCAGCAGTCGGGACACCTTGAACACTGAAGCTTTCTTT; CDR3: CASSRDTLNTEAFF
D: TRBD1; J: TRBJ1-1; length: 15; size: NA; V: TRBV4-2; DNA: TGTGCCAGCAGCCAACTGGGACAGAGGGACACTGAAGCTTTCTTT; CDR3: CASSQLGQRDTEAFF
D: NA; J: TRBJ1-6; length: 14; size: NA; V: TRBV7-2; DNA: TGTGCCAGCAGCTTAGTAGGCAGGGCTTCACCCCTCCACTTT; CDR3: CASSLVGRASPLHF
D: TRBD2; J: TRBJ2-5; length: 14; size: NA; V: TRBV6-6; DNA: TGTGCCAGCAGCCTAGCGGGGGGCGGAGAGACCCAGTACTTC; CDR3: CASSLAGGGETQYF
D: NA; J: TRBJ2-3; length: 19; size: NA; V: TRBV5-4; DNA: TGTGCCAGCAGCTTCGCGGACTGGCAAGGAGAGCGAGGAGGAGTTACGCAGTATTTT; CDR3: CASSFADWQGERGGVTQYF
D: TRBD1; J: TRBJ1-1; length: 13; size: NA; V: TRBV6-5; DNA: TGTGCCGGGAGACAGGGGGTGATAACTGAAGCTTTCTTT; CDR3: CAGRQGVITEAFF
D: NA; J: TRBJ2-6; length: 17; size: NA; V: TRBV4-3; DNA: TGCGCCAGCAGCCAAGATACAGGAAACTCTGGGGCCAACGTCCTGACTTTC; CDR3: CASSQDTGNSGANVLTF
D: NA; J: TRBJ1-1; length: 15; size: NA; V: TRBV28; DNA: TGTGCCAGCAGTTCTCCGACAGGAGGGAACACTGAAGCTTTCTTT; CDR3: CASSSPTGGNTEAFF
D: NA; J: TRBJ2-7; length: 13; size: NA; V: TRBV5-1; DNA: TGCGCCAGCAGCCCGGCCGGCGGATACGAGCAGTACTTC; CDR3: CASSPAGGYEQYF
D: TRBD2; J: TRBJ2-3; length: 14; size: few; V: TRBV7-9; DNA: TGTGCCAGCAGCTATAGCGGGGGGACAGATACGCAGTATTTT; CDR3: CASSYSGGTDTQYF
D: TRBD2; J: TRBJ2-3; length: 15; size: once; V: TRBV2; DNA: TGTGCCAGCCGTACCGGGACTAGCCCGGCAGATACGCAGTATTTT; CDR3: CASRTGTSPADTQYF
D: NA; J: TRBJ1-2; length: 12; size: once; V: TRBV5-1; DNA: TGCGCCAGCAGCTTGGATGGAGGGGGCTACACCTTC; CDR3: CASSLDGGGYTF
D: TRBD1; J: TRBJ1-5; length: 16; size: few; V: TRBV6-2/TRBV6-3; DNA: TGTGCCAGCAGTTCTACGGGGACAGCCGCAAGTCAGCCCCAGCATTTT; CDR3: CASSSTGTAASQPQHF
D: NA; J: TRBJ1-2; length: 15; size: NA; V: TRBV6-1; DNA: TGTGCCAGCAGTGAAGACTACAGGGTGAACTATGGCTACACCTTC; CDR3: CASSEDYRVNYGYTF
D: NA; J: TRBJ2-3; length: 15; size: NA; V: TRBV4-1; DNA: TGCGCCAGCAGCCATCCGGGACTGGGAGCGGATACGCAGTATTTT; CDR3: CASSHPGLGADTQYF
D: NA; J: TRBJ2-5; length: 13; size: NA; V: TRBV5-4; DNA: TGTGCCAGCAGCTTGATGGAGCAAGAGACCCAGTACTTC; CDR3: CASSLMEQETQYF
D: NA; J: TRBJ1-3; length: 14; size: NA; V: TRBV19; DNA: TGTGCCAGTAGCCGGGGAAACTCTGGAAACACCATATATTTT; CDR3: CASSRGNSGNTIYF
D: TRBD1; J: TRBJ2-2; length: 19; size: NA; V: TRBV3-1/TRBV3-2; DNA: TGTGCCAGCAGCCAAGATCTAGGGGCTAGGGGGCCGAACACCGGGGAGCTGTTTTTT; CDR3: CASSQDLGARGPNTGELFF
D: NA; J: TRBJ2-1; length: 14; size: NA; V: TRBV11-3; DNA: TGTGCCAGCAGCAAAGGGGGAAGGGGCAATGAGCAGTTCTTC; CDR3: CASSKGGRGNEQFF
D: NA; J: TRBJ2-5; length: 13; size: NA; V: TRBV3-1/TRBV3-2; DNA: TGTGCCAGCAGCCTTGGGGTAGCGCAGACCCAGTACTTC; CDR3: CASSLGVAQTQYF
D: TRBD1; J: TRBJ1-1; length: 16; size: NA; V: TRBV9; DNA: TGTGCCAGCAGCTCGAACAGGGGGCGCGGGAACACTGAAGCTTTCTTT; CDR3: CASSSNRGRGNTEAFF
D: NA; J: TRBJ1-1; length: 13; size: NA; V: TRBV28; DNA: TGTGCCAGCAGTTTAACCGCGGTAACTGAAGCTTTCTTT; CDR3: CASSLTAVTEAFF
D: NA; J: TRBJ1-6; length: 17; size: few; V: TRBV4-1; DNA: TGCGCCAGCAGCCAAGAGTCGGGGGGAGGATATAATTCACCCCTCCACTTT; CDR3: CASSQESGGGYNSPLHF
D: NA; J: TRBJ1-5; length: 15; size: once; V: TRBV19; DNA: TGTGCCAGCCTCCCCTTTGGGGGCTCCAATCAGCCCCAGCATTTT; CDR3: CASLPFGGSNQPQHF
D: NA; J: TRBJ1-5; length: 17; size: NA; V: TRBV5-5; DNA: TGTGCCAGCAGCCCCGGATTGAGGGTGAGGGGCAATCAGCCCCAGCATTTT; CDR3: CASSPGLRVRGNQPQHF
D: NA; J: TRBJ1-1; length: 13; size: NA; V: TRBV5-4; DNA: TGTGCCAGCAGCTTGCAGGGTAACACTGAAGCTTTCTTT; CDR3: CASSLQGNTEAFF
D: TRBD2; J: TRBJ2-1; length: 16; size: NA; V: TRBV24-1; DNA: TGTGCCACCAGTGATTTGTCTAGCGGGGGGGCGGGTGAGCAGTTCTTC; CDR3: CATSDLSSGGAGEQFF
D: TRBD1; J: TRBJ1-5; length: 15; size: NA; V: TRBV3-1/TRBV3-2; DNA: TGTGCCAGCAGCCGGACAGGGGGCCTAAATCAGCCCCAGCATTTT; CDR3: CASSRTGGLNQPQHF
D: TRBD1; J: TRBJ1-2; length: 15; size: NA; V: TRBV6-6; DNA: TGTGCCAGCAGTTACTCTTCAACAGGGGGAAATGGCTACACCTTC; CDR3: CASSYSSTGGNGYTF
D: NA; J: TRBJ1-1; length: 15; size: NA; V: TRBV7-9; DNA: TGTGCCAGCAGCTTAGAGGGGCCCCTGAACACTGAAGCTTTCTTT; CDR3: CASSLEGPLNTEAFF
D: NA; J: TRBJ1-1; length: 17; size: NA; V: TRBV3-1/TRBV3-2; DNA: TGTGCCAGCAGCCAAGACCCCCGGGACTCTGGGAACACTGAAGCTTTCTTT; CDR3: CASSQDPRDSGNTEAFF
D: NA; J: TRBJ2-1; length: 13; size: NA; V: TRBV29-1; DNA: TGCAGCGTTGAAGTGGGGGGGGGCGATGAGCAGTTCTTC; CDR3: CSVEVGGGDEQFF
D: TRBD1; J: TRBJ2-5; length: 15; size: NA; V: TRBV28; DNA: TGTGCCAGCAGCCCAGGGGGCCTAAGTCAAGAGACCCAGTACTTC; CDR3: CASSPGGLSQETQYF
D: TRBD1; J: TRBJ1-1; length: 15; size: few; V: TRBV5-1; DNA: TGCGCCAGCAGCCCCGGGGACAGCTTGAACACTGAAGCTTTCTTT; CDR3: CASSPGDSLNTEAFF
D: NA; J: TRBJ1-5; length: 13; size: few; V: TRBV12-3/TRBV12-4; DNA: TGTGCCAGCAGTTTATCAGGGAATCAGCCCCAGCATTTT; CDR3: CASSLSGNQPQHF
D: NA; J: TRBJ1-1; length: 14; size: NA; V: TRBV5-1; DNA: TGCGCCAGCAGCCTTCAAGAGGTCCGCACTGAAGCTTTCTTT; CDR3: CASSLQEVRTEAFF
D: NA; J: TRBJ2-5; length: 14; size: NA; V: TRBV5-1; DNA: TGCGCCAGCAGCTTGGCCCAGTACCAAGAGACCCAGTACTTC; CDR3: CASSLAQYQETQYF